Shown below are 19 T cell receptor beta chains from a single sample sequenced in a study of blood T cell repertoires in COVID-19. The method was immunoSEQ multiplex PCR; TCRdb's version includes in-frame clones alone and lacks a portion of them. The sample shows about 29,000 clones, almost 85% of them seen only once. Sequenced material: peripheral blood. These receptors were taken from a man older than 75 with active COVID-19.

This clone was counted a single time. The rearrangement uses TRBV10-1 and TRBJ2-2; unclear D gene. Between the trimmed V and J ends, which lost 3 bases and 7 bases, there was a span of 6 bases. The CDR3 extends over 12 amino acids. Germline lookup yields CDR1 WNHNN and CDR2 SYGVQD (reference sequence). The chain's CDR3 is CASSDGGGELFF. CDR3 sequence (DNA): TGCGCCAGCAGTGATGGCGGCGGGGAGCTGTTTTTT.

V is TRBV5-1 and J is TRBJ1-6; 7 bases align to TRBD1. This CDR3 is 14 amino acids long. Germline trimming cut 1 base from V and 6 bases from J; bases unmatched to any gene: 1. From germline, CDR1 is SGHRS and CDR2 YFSETQ. CDR3 nucleotide sequence: TGCGCCAGCAGCTTGTGGGACAGTAATTCACCCCTCCACTTT. Translating gives CASSLWDSNSPLHF.

The V gene is TRBV5-8, the J gene TRBJ2-1; 9 nucleotides align to TRBD2. Trimming cost V 4 bases and J 9 bases; bases outside gene matches: 14. This CDR3 comprises 16 residues. Germline CDR1 and CDR2: SGHTS and YDEGEE. In nucleotides, the CDR3 is TGTGCCAGCAGCCGCGCGGGGCGGGGGGGCCCCGGTGAGCAGTTCTTC. This codes for CASSRAGRGGPGEQFF.

The chain has TRBV3-1 (or the pseudogene TRBV3-2) and TRBJ1-1; 7 bases align to TRBD1. V lost 1 base and J lost 5; bases outside the gene matches: 4. The CDR3 contains 14 residues. The germline gives CDR1 LGHDT, CDR2 YNNKEL (reference sequence). Here the CDR3 DNA reads TGTGCCAGCAGCCAAGGACAGGGAATTACTGAAGCTTTCTTT. Protein product: CASSQGQGITEAFF.

This chain joins TRBV18 and TRBJ2-1; 12 bases are a match to TRBD2. The CDR3 is 15 residues long. J lost 6 bases, V lost 6 bases, and 6 bases had no gene match. Germline lookup yields CDR1 KGHSH and CDR2 LQKENI. The CDR3 region has the DNA TGTGCCAGCTCGTACACTAGCGGGGGGTCCAATGAGCAGTTCTTC. Translating gives CASSYTSGGSNEQFF. The variable domain in full, with the rest retrieved from reference TRBV18 and TRBJ2-1, is NAGVMQNPRHLVRRRGQEARLRCSPMKGHSHVYWYRQLPEEGLKFMVYLQKENIIDESGMPKERFSAEFPKEGPSILRIQQVVRGDSAAYFCASSYTSGGSNEQFFGPGTRLTVL.

The chain carries TRBV29-1 and TRBJ1-6, with 9 bases identical to TRBD1. This CDR3 contains 13 residues. V lost 6 bases, J lost 7 bases, and 4 bases stayed unmatched. Germline-derived CDR1 and CDR2 are SQVTM and ANQGSEA. CDR3 in amino acids: CSVMTGGNSPLHF. CDR3 bases: TGCAGCGTGATGACAGGGGGAAATTCACCCCTCCACTTT.

The chain links TRBV12-1 to TRBJ1-3; whether TRBD1, the table's D call, matches the DNA was not checked. TRBV12-1 constitutes a pseudogene. The length of the CDR3 is 18 residues. This chain's CDR3 is CASRPAKSGAQAGNTIYF. The CDR3 DNA is TGTGCCAGCAGGCCTGCTAAATCAGGGGCCCAGGCTGGAAACACCATATATTTT.

The genes are TRBV2 and TRBJ2-5; 7 nucleotides align to TRBD1. The CDR3 runs 15 residues. V was clipped by 4 bases and J by 4 bases; unmatched bases: 9. Germline values: CDR1 SNHLY, CDR2 FYNNEI. The CDR3 spells CASSGGGPPPETQYF. Written as DNA, the CDR3 is TGTGCCAGCAGTGGAGGGGGCCCGCCCCCAGAGACCCAGTACTTC. Full variable domain (missing parts from reference TRBV2 and TRBJ2-5): EPEVTQTPSHQVTQMGQEVILRCVPISNHLYFYWYRQILGQKVEFLVSFYNNEISEKSEIFDDQFSVERPDGSNFTLKIRSTKLEDSAMYFCASSGGGPPPETQYFGPGTRLLVL.

The chain carries TRBV9 and TRBJ1-6, with a weak D call TRBD1 (5 bases). The V gene's germline CDR1 is SGDLS and CDR2 YYNGEE. The CDR3 spans 14 residues. Trimming took off 2 bases at V and 13 bases at J, with 16 bases between the two ends. The CDR3 DNA sequence: TGTGCCAGCAGCGTTGGCAGGGTTTCTACCCCCCTCCACTTT. It codes for CASSVGRVSTPLHF.

The chain joins TRBV21-1 to TRBJ2-7; the table's D call of TRBD2 was not tested on the DNA. TRBV21-1 is flagged as a pseudogene. The length of the CDR3 is 16 residues. This chain's CDR3 is CASSKRYRRGNHEQYF. In DNA, the CDR3 is TGTGCCAGCAGCAAAAGGTATCGGCGGGGGAACCACGAGCAGTACTTC.

This chain joins TRBV7-9 and TRBJ1-2; possible D gene TRBD1, 5 bases. In germline, CDR1 is SEHNR, CDR2 FQNEAQ (reference sequence). The length of the CDR3 is 15 residues. V was shortened by 2 bases and J by 1 base, with 11 bases between the two germline ends. The CDR3 is CASSLKGARNYGYTF. CDR3 in DNA: TGTGCCAGCAGCTTAAAAGGGGCTCGTAACTATGGCTACACCTTC.

The chain couples TRBV5-5 to TRBJ2-2; the D is unclear. The ends were cut back, 1 base at V and 3 bases at J, with 7 bases in the middle. Looked up from germline, CDR1 is SGHKS and CDR2 is YYEKEE (reference sequence). The CDR3 runs 14 residues. CDR3 bases: TGTGCCAGCAGCTTGCAACTGGACACCGGGGAGCTGTTTTTT. Protein product: CASSLQLDTGELFF.

This rearrangement joins TRBV7-9 to TRBJ1-1; a possible D gene is TRBD1 (5 bases). The germline V gene has CDR1 SEHNR and CDR2 FQNEAQ (reference sequence). CDR3 length: 14 residues. The V end was cut by 2 bases, the J end by 5 bases, with 12 bases between. The CDR3, as DNA: TGTGCCAGCAGCTTATCGGCAGGGCAAACTGAAGCTTTCTTT. It encodes CASSLSAGQTEAFF.

The V call is TRBV3-1 (or the pseudogene TRBV3-2), the J call TRBJ1-2; TRBD1 aligns across 8 bases. The CDR3 has 15 amino acids. The V gene's germline CDR1 is LGHDT and CDR2 YNNKEL (reference sequence). V trimming: 4 bases; J trimming: 7 bases; junction bases outside the gene matches: 11. CDR3 nucleotide sequence: TGTGCCAGCAGCCGAGTGCAGGGGGCGACGGGTGGCTACACCTTC. The encoded protein is CASSRVQGATGGYTF.

The rearrangement links TRBV19 to TRBJ1-1; tentative D call: TRBD1 (6 bases). The germline V gene encodes CDR1 LNHDA and CDR2 SQIVND (reference sequence). This CDR3 is built from 16 residues. Deletions cut 0 bases from V and 4 bases from J, with 15 bases between. CDR3 nucleotides: TGTGCCAGTAGTATAGATCCACAGGGTTGGGGCACTGAAGCTTTCTTT. It codes for CASSIDPQGWGTEAFF. Based on the CDR3 plus reference TRBV19 and TRBJ1-1, the full variable domain is DGGITQSPKYLFRKEGQNVTLSCEQNLNHDAMYWYRQDPGQGLRLIYYSQIVNDFQKGDIAEGYSVSREKKESFPLTVTSAQKNPTAFYLCASSIDPQGWGTEAFFGQGTRLTVV.

The chain employs TRBV19 and TRBJ1-2; 8 nucleotides line up with TRBD1. CDR3 length: 14 amino acids. Unmatched junction bases numbered 4, after V lost 4 bases and J lost 3 bases. The V gene's germline CDR1 is LNHDA and CDR2 SQIVND (reference sequence). CDR3 region: CASSSRGRYYGYTF. The DNA for the CDR3 is TGTGCCAGTAGTAGCAGGGGGCGTTACTATGGCTACACCTTC. Based on the CDR3 plus reference TRBV19 and TRBJ1-2, the full variable domain is DGGITQSPKYLFRKEGQNVTLSCEQNLNHDAMYWYRQDPGQGLRLIYYSQIVNDFQKGDIAEGYSVSREKKESFPLTVTSAQKNPTAFYLCASSSRGRYYGYTFGSGTRLTVV.

This chain joins TRBV10-3 and TRBJ1-3, with 8 positions matching TRBD1. Germline trimming cut 5 bases from V and 2 bases from J; bases unmatched to any gene: 8. Germline values: CDR1 ENHRY, CDR2 SYGVKD. The CDR3 extends over 16 amino acids. The CDR3 spells CAISQDRASTGNTIYF. In nucleotides, the CDR3 is TGTGCCATCAGTCAGGACAGGGCCTCCACTGGAAACACCATATATTTT.

This chain joins TRBV6-5 and TRBJ1-4, with a weak D call TRBD1 (5 bases). Germline V gives CDR1 MNHEY, CDR2 SVGAGI. Trimming took 7 bases from V and 10 from J, leaving 19 bases between them. This CDR3 has 14 residues. CDR3 amino acids: CASIPGGAGGKLFF. CDR3 DNA sequence: TGTGCCAGCATTCCCGGGGGAGCCGGGGGAAAACTGTTTTTT.

The chain uses TRBV15 and TRBJ1-5; 8 nucleotides match TRBD1. J gave up 5 bases and V 1 base, and 7 bases lay outside the gene matches. The germline V gene has CDR1 LNHNV and CDR2 YYDKDF (reference sequence). The length of the CDR3 is 16 residues. The CDR3: CATSRAQGQEHQPQHF. The CDR3, as DNA: TGTGCCACCAGCAGAGCCCAGGGACAGGAGCATCAGCCCCAGCATTTT.